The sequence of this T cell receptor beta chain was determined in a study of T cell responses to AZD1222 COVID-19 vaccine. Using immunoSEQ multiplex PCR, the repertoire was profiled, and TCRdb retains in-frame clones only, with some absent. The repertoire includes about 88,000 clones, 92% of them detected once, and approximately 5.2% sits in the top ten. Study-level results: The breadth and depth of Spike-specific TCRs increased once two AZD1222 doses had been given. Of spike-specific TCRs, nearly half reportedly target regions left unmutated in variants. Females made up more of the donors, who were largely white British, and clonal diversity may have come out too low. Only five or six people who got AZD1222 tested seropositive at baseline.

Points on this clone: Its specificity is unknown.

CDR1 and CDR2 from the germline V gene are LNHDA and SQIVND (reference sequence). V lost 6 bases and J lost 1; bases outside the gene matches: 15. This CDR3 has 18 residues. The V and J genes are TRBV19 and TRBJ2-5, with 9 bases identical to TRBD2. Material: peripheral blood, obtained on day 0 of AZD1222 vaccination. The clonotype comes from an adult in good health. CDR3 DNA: TGTGCCAGTAGCGGCAAACCGGGACTAGCTAGGGTCCAAGAGACCCAGTACTTC. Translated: CASSGKPGLARVQETQYF. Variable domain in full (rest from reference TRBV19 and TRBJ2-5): DGGITQSPKYLFRKEGQNVTLSCEQNLNHDAMYWYRQDPGQGLRLIYYSQIVNDFQKGDIAEGYSVSREKKESFPLTVTSAQKNPTAFYLCASSGKPGLARVQETQYFGPGTRLLVL.